The present T cell receptor beta chain was sequenced within a study of siplizumab effects on memory and regulatory T cells. Whole-study findings and limits: A minor fraction of alloreactive clones, and no more, mapped to unstimulated subsets. Memory cells seemed less diverse than naive T cells, which seemed major alloresponse contributors.

The CDR3 contains 14 residues. CDR1 is MDHEN, CDR2 SYDVKM, per germline. V dropped 3 bases and J dropped 5 bases, with 12 bases sitting between them. Remarks on this clone: Antigen: not known.

Sequencing used immunoSEQ multiplex PCR; TCRdb keeps in-frame clones, though not all of them. The repertoire holds more than 85,000 clones, with about 93% as singletons. The receptor's source is a human donor in good health. The sequenced sample consisted of Tregs sorted from blood. The chain couples TRBV28 to TRBJ2-3; tentative D call: TRBD1 (6 bases). The chain's CDR3 is CASSFSYRVDTQYF. The CDR3 coding sequence is TGTGCCAGCAGTTTCTCCTACAGGGTAGATACGCAGTATTTT.